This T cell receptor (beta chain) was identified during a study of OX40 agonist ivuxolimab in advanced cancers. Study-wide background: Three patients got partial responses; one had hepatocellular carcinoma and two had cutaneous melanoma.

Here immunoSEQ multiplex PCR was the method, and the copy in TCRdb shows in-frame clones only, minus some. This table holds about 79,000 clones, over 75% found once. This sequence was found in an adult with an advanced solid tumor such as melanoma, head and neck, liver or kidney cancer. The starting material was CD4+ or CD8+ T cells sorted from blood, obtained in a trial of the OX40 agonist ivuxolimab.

The CDR3 DNA sequence: TGTGCCAGCAGCACAAGAGGGACGAACGTCGATACGCAGTATTTT. It is translated as CASSTRGTNVDTQYF. This rearrangement joins TRBV9 to TRBJ2-3, with D perhaps given as TRBD1 or TRBD2 (5 bases each). CDR3 size: 15 residues. Germline CDR1 is SGDLS and CDR2 is YYNGEE. V shed 4 bases and J shed 6 bases, with 18 bases lying between them.